A selection of T cell receptor beta chains follows, all from one sample in a study of blood T cell repertoires in COVID-19. Here immunoSEQ multiplex PCR was the method, and the copy in TCRdb shows in-frame clones only, minus some. In the table there are 230,000 or so clones, around 80% of which are singletons. The sequenced material came from peripheral blood. These receptors originate from a woman between 40 and 50 years old who had recovered from COVID-19. Each CDR3 is given with its conserved first and last residue. Each record gives: clone size, D gene, J gene, V gene, CDR3 length, CDR3 protein, CDR3 DNA. D genes are given only for firm matches. Rows give clone size only sometimes, using once, few, many, or a class for an expanded clone.

>-|-|TRBJ2-1|TRBV18|11
CASSSDNEQFF
TGTGCCAGCTCATCTGACAATGAGCAGTTCTTC
>-|TRBD1|TRBJ1-4|TRBV7-2|15
CASSSIQGAYEKLFF
TGTGCCAGCAGCTCCATACAGGGGGCTTATGAAAAACTGTTTTTT
>few|-|TRBJ1-1|TRBV3-1/TRBV3-2|14
CASSQAFGNTEAFF
TGTGCCAGCAGCCAAGCGTTCGGGAACACTGAAGCTTTCTTT
>-|TRBD1|TRBJ2-7|TRBV6-5|15
CASSSPGQGLNEQYF
TGTGCCAGCAGTAGTCCGGGACAGGGGTTAAACGAGCAGTACTTC
>-|TRBD2|TRBJ2-3|TRBV27|14
CASMGGGAGQTQYF
TGTGCCAGCATGGGCGGGGGGGCCGGGCAGACGCAGTATTTT
>-|TRBD1|TRBJ1-3|TRBV2|14
CASSAETGGNTIYF
TGTGCCAGCAGCGCCGAGACAGGGGGAAACACCATATATTTT
>few|-|TRBJ1-1|TRBV7-2|13
CASSRQLNTEAFF
TGTGCCAGCAGCCGACAGTTAAACACTGAAGCTTTCTTT
>-|-|TRBJ1-2|TRBV4-1|18
CASSQGWGVTLTNYGYTF
TGCGCCAGCAGCCAAGGGTGGGGGGTGACACTAACTAACTATGGCTACACCTTC
>-|TRBD2|TRBJ2-5|TRBV7-2|14
CASSFGGGEETQYF
TGTGCCAGCAGCTTTGGCGGGGGGGAGGAGACCCAGTACTTC
>-|TRBD1|TRBJ1-3|TRBV5-6|16
CASSLGQGYSGNTIYF
TGTGCCAGCAGCCTCGGACAGGGGTACTCTGGAAACACCATATATTTT
>-|-|TRBJ2-5|TRBV18|14
CASSPERNWETQYF
TGTGCCAGCTCACCAGAGAGGAATTGGGAGACCCAGTACTTC
>-|-|TRBJ1-1|TRBV7-2|13
CASTLRGGAEAFF
TGTGCCAGCACCTTGCGGGGGGGTGCTGAAGCTTTCTTT
>-|TRBD1|TRBJ1-1|TRBV5-1|15
CASSSRRGQGAEAFF
TGCGCCAGCAGCTCGCGAAGGGGGCAAGGGGCTGAAGCTTTCTTT
>-|TRBD1|TRBJ1-4|TRBV11-2|13
CASSPDRGRPLFF
TGTGCCAGCAGCCCCGACAGGGGGCGCCCCCTGTTTTTT
>-|-|TRBJ2-2|TRBV7-8|15
CASSINRVSTGELFF
TGTGCCAGCAGCATTAACCGGGTATCCACCGGGGAGCTGTTTTTT
>-|TRBD2|TRBJ2-5|TRBV6-2/TRBV6-3|16
CASSYERGAGQETQYF
TGTGCCAGCAGTTACGAGCGGGGGGCCGGGCAAGAGACCCAGTACTTC
>once|-|TRBJ2-7|TRBV6-2/TRBV6-3|11
CASSSYYEQYF
TGTGCCAGCAGCTCTTACTACGAGCAGTACTTC
>few|-|TRBJ1-5|TRBV6-2/TRBV6-3|13
CASSRDTDQPQHF
TGTGCCAGCAGCCGAGACACAGATCAGCCCCAGCATTTT
>-|-|TRBJ2-1|TRBV19|14
CASSIAGGLYEQFF
TGTGCCAGTAGTATAGCTGGAGGGTTGTATGAGCAGTTCTTC
>-|TRBD2|TRBJ2-7|TRBV7-9|14
CASSAGREGYEQYF
TGTGCCAGCAGCGCGGGACGGGAGGGATACGAGCAGTACTTC
>-|TRBD2|TRBJ2-3|TRBV7-9|16
CASSPWTSGGIDTQYF
TGTGCCAGCAGCCCATGGACTAGCGGGGGGATAGATACGCAGTATTTT
>-|TRBD1|TRBJ1-2|TRBV4-1|16
CASSWEHSTGDYGYTF
TGCGCCAGCAGCTGGGAACATTCGACAGGGGACTATGGCTACACCTTC
>-|TRBD1|TRBJ1-5|TRBV15|14
CATSGTGGREPQHF
TGTGCCACCAGCGGGACAGGGGGCCGGGAGCCCCAGCATTTT